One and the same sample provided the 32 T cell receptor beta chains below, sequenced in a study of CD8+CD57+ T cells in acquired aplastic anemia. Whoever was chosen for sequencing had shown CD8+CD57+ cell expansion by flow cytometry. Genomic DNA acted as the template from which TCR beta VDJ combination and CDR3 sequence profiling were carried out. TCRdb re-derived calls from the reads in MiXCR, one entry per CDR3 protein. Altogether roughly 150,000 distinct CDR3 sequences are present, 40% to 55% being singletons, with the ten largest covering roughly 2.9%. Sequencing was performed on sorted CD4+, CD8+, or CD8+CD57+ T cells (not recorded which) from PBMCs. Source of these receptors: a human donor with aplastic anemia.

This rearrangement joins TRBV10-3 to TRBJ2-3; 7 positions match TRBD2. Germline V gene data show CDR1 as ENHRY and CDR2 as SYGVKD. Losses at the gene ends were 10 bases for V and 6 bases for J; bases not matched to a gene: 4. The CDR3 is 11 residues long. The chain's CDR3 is CATWTRDTQYF. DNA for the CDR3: TGTGCCACGTGGACTAGGGATACGCAGTATTTT.

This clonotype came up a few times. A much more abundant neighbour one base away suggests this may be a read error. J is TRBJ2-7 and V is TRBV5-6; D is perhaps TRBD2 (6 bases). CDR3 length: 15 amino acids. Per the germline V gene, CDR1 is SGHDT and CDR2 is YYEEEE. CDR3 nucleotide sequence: TGTGCCAGCAGCCGGTCGGGACTGTCAACCTACGAGCGGTACTTC. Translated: CASSRSGLSTYERYF. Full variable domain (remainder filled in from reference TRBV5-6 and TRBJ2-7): DAGVTQSPTHLIKTRGQQVTLRCSPKSGHDTVSWYQQALGQGPQFIFQYYEEEERQRGNFPDRFSGHQFPNYSSELNVNALLLGDSALYLCASSRSGLSTYERYFGPGTRLTVT.

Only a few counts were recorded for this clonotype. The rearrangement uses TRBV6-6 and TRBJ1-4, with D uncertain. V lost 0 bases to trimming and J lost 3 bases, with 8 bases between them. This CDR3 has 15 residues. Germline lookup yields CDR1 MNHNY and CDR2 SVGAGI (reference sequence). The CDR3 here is CASSYSRVANEKLFF. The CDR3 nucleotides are TGTGCCAGCAGTTACTCGAGGGTTGCTAATGAAAAACTGTTTTTT.

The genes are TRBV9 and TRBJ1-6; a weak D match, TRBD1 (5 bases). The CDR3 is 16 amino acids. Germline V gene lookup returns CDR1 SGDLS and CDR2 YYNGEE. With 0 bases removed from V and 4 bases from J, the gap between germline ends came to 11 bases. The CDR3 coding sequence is TGTGCCAGCAGCGTAGATGGGGCTCAATATAATTCACCCCTCCACTTT. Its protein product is CASSVDGAQYNSPLHF.

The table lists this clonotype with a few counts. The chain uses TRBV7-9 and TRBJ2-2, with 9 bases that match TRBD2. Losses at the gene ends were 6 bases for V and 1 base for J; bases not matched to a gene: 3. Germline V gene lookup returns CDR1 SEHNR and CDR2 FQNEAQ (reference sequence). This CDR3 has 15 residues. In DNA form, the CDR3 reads TGTGCCAGCAGACTGACTAGCGGGAACACCGGGGAGCTGTTTTTT. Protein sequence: CASRLTSGNTGELFF.

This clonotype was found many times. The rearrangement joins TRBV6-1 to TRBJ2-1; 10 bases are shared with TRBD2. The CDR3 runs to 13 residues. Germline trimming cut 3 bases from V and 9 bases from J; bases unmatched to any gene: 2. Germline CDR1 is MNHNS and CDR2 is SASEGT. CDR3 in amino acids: CASSDQRGGEQFF. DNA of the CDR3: TGTGCCAGCAGTGACCAGCGGGGGGGTGAGCAGTTCTTC.

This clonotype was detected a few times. The CDR3 sequence: CASSEYPGQTYEQYF. The DNA for the CDR3 is TGTGCCAGCAGTGAATACCCCGGACAGACCTACGAGCAGTACTTC. V and J are TRBV2 and TRBJ2-7; possibly TRBD1 for D (6 bases). The V gene's germline CDR1 is SNHLY and CDR2 FYNNEI. Trimming stripped 2 bases from V and 2 bases from J, with 13 bases between. The CDR3 consists of 15 residues.

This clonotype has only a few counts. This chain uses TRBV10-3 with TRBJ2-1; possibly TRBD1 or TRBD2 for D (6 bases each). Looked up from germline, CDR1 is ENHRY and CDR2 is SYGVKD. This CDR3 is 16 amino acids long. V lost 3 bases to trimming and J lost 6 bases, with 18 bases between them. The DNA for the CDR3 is TGTGCCATCAGTGACCCGGGACTGGGGGCCAGCAATGAGCAGTTCTTC. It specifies CAISDPGLGASNEQFF.

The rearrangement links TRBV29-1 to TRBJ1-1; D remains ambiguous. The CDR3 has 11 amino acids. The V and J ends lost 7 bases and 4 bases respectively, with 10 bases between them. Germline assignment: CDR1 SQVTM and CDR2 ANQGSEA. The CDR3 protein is CSGVVGTEAFF. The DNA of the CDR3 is TGCAGCGGGGTAGTAGGCACTGAAGCTTTCTTT.

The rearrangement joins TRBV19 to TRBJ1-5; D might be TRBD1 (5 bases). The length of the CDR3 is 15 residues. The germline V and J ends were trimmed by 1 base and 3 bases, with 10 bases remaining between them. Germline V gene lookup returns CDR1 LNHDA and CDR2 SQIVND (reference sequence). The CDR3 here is CASSIVAGTNQPQHF. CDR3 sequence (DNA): TGTGCCAGTAGTATAGTGGCAGGGACCAATCAGCCCCAGCATTTT.

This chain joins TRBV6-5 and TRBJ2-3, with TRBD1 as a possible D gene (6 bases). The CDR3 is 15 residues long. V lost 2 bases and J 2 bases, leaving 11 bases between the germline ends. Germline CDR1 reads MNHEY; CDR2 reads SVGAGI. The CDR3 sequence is CASSYGAGVTDTQYF. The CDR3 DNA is TGTGCCAGCAGTTACGGGGCAGGGGTCACAGATACGCAGTATTTT.

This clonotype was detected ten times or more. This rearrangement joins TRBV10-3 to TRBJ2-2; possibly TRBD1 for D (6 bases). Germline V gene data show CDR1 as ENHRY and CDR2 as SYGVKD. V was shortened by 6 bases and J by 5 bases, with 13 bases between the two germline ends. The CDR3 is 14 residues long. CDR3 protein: CAISEQGWTGELFF. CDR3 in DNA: TGTGCCATCAGCGAACAGGGCTGGACCGGGGAGCTGTTTTTT.

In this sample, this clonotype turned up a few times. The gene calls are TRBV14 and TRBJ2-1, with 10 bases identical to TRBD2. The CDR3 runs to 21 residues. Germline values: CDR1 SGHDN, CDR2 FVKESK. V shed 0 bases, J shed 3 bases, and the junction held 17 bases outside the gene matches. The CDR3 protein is CASSQDPPSTSGATFYNEQFF. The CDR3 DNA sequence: TGTGCCAGCAGCCAAGATCCACCCTCCACTAGCGGGGCAACCTTCTACAATGAGCAGTTCTTC. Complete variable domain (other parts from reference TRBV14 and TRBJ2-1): EAGVTQFPSHSVIEKGQTVTLRCDPISGHDNLYWYRRVMGKEIKFLLHFVKESKQDESGMPNNRFLAERTGGTYSTLKVQPAELEDSGVYFCASSQDPPSTSGATFYNEQFFGPGTRLTVL.

CDR3 in amino acids: CASSLLAGRTEAFF. The CDR3, as DNA: TGTGCCAGCAGCTTACTTGCGGGGCGGACTGAAGCTTTCTTT. V and J are TRBV7-2 and TRBJ1-1, with D perhaps matching TRBD1 (5 bases). V was cut by 2 bases and J by 5 bases, with 12 bases left in between. Germline CDR1 reads SGHTA; CDR2 reads FQGNSA. The CDR3 is 14 residues long.

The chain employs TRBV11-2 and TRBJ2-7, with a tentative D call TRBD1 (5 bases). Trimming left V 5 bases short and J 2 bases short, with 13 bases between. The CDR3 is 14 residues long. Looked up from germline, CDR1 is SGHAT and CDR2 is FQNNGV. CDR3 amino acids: CASSPRQSPYEQYV. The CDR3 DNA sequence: TGTGCCAGCAGCCCTAGACAGAGCCCCTACGAGCAGTACGTC.

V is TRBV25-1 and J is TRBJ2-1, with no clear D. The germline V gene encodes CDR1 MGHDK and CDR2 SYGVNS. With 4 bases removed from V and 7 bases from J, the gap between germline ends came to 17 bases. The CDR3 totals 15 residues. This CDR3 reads CASSAIRLVGNEQFF. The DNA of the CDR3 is TGTGCCAGCAGTGCGATCAGGCTAGTCGGTAATGAGCAGTTCTTC.

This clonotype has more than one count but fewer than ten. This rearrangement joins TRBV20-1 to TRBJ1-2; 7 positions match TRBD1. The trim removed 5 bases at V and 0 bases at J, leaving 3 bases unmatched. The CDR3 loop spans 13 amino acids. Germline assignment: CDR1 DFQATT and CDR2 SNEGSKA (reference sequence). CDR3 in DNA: TGCAGTGCTCTACAGGGGACTAACTATGGCTACACCTTC. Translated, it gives CSALQGTNYGYTF.

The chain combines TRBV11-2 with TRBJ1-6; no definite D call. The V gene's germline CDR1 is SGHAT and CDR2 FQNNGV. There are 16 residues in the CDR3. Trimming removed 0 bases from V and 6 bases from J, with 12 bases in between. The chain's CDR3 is CASSLDPLQINSPLHF. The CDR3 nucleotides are TGTGCCAGCAGCTTAGACCCCCTCCAGATTAATTCACCCCTCCACTTT.

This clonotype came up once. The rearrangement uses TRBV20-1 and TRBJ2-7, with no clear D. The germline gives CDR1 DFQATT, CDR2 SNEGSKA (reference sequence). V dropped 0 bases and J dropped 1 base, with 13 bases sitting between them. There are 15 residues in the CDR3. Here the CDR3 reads CSARDSRKLSYEQYF. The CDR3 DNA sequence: TGCAGTGCTAGAGATTCGAGGAAGCTATCCTACGAGCAGTACTTC.

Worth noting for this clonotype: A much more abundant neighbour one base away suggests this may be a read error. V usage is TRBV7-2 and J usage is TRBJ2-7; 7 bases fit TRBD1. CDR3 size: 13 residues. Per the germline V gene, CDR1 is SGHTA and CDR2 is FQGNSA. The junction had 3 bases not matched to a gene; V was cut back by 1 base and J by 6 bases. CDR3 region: CASSLGQGFEQYF. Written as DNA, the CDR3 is TGTGCCAGCAGCTTAGGACAGGGCTTCGAGCAGTACTTC.

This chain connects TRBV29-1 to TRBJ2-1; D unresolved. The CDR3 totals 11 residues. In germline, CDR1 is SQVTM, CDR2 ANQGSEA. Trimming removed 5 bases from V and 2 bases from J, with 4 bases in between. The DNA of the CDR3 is TGCAGCGTTATCGCCTACAATGAGCAGTTCTTC. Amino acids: CSVIAYNEQFF.

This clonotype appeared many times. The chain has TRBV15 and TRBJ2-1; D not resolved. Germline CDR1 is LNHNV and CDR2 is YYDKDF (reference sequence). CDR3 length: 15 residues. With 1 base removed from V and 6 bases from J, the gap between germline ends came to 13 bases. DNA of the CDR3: TGTGCCACCAGCAGAGGAGACCCTGCTAGCAATGAGCAGTTCTTC. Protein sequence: CATSRGDPASNEQFF.

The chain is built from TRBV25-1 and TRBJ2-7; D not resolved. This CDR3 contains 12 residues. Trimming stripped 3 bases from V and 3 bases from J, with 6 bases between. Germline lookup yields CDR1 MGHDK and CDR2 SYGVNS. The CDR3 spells CASSEVGYEQYF. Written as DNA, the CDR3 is TGTGCCAGCAGTGAGGTCGGCTACGAGCAGTACTTC.

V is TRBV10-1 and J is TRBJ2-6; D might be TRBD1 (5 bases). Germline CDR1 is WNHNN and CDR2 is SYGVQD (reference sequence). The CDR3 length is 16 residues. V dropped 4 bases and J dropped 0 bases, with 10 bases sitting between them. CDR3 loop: CASSAGQGSGANVLTF. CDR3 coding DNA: TGCGCCAGCAGTGCGGGTCAGGGCTCTGGGGCCAACGTCCTGACTTTC.

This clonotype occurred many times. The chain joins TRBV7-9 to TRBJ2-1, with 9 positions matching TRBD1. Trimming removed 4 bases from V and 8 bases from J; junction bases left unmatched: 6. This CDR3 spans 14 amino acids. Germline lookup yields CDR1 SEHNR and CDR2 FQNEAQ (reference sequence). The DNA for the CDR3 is TGTGCCAGCAGCTCACAACAGGGGGCCTATGAGCAGTTCTTC. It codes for CASSSQQGAYEQFF.

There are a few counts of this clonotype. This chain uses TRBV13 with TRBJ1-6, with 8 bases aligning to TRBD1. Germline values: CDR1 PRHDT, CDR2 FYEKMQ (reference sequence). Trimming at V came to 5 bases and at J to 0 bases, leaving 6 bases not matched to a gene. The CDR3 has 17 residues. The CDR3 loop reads CASSSKTGGSYNSPLHF. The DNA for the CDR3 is TGTGCCAGCAGCAGTAAAACAGGGGGCTCCTATAATTCACCCCTCCACTTT.

CDR3 coding DNA: TGCAGCGTGAACGTTGGAACGTATGAGCAGTTCTTC. Its protein product is CSVNVGTYEQFF. The chain has TRBV29-1 and TRBJ2-1, with unresolved D. The CDR3 has 12 residues. The V end lost 6 bases, the J end lost 8 bases, and 14 bases lay between the germline ends. Germline V gene data show CDR1 as SQVTM and CDR2 as ANQGSEA.

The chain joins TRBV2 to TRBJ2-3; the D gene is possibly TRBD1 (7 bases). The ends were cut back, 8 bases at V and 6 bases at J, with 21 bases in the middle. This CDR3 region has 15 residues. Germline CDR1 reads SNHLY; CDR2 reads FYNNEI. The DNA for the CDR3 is TGTGCCAGCGAAGGGCGGGAACAGGGGTCGGATACGCAGTATTTT. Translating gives CASEGREQGSDTQYF.

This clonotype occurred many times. The CDR3 DNA sequence: TGTGCCAGTAGTATTCCAGGGTCGCGCCAGCCCCAGCATTTT. It yields the protein CASSIPGSRQPQHF. This chain connects TRBV19 to TRBJ1-5, with D perhaps matching TRBD1 (5 bases). V gave up 3 bases and J gave up 7 bases, with 13 bases separating them. The germline CDR1 and CDR2 sequences are LNHDA and SQIVND (reference sequence). The CDR3 has 14 residues.

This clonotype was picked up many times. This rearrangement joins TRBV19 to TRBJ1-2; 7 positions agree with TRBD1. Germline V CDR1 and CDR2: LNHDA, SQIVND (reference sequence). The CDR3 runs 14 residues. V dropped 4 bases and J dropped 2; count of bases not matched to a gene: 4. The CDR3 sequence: CASSSGQANYGYTF. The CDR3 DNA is TGTGCCAGTAGTAGCGGACAGGCCAACTATGGCTACACCTTC.

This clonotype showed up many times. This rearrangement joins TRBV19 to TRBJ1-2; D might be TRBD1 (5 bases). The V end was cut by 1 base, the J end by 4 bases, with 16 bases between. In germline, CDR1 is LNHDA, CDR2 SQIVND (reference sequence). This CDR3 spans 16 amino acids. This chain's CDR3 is CASSIGTSGQVYGYTF. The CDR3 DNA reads TGTGCCAGTAGTATAGGGACTTCAGGGCAGGTCTATGGCTACACCTTC.

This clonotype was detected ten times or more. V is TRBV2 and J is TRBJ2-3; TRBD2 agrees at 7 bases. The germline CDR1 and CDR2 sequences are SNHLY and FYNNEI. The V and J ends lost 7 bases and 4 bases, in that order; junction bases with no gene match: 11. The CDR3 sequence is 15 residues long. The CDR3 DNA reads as TGTGCCAGCACGTCTAGGGCGGGAGTCCCAGATACGCAGTATTTT. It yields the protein CASTSRAGVPDTQYF.